The clone carrying this T cell receptor beta chain has just a few counts. This sample's TCRbeta library carried unique molecular identifier barcodes. Via MiXCR, TCRdb re-called the PCR reads, giving one row per CDR3 protein. This table holds approximately 510,000 distinct CDR3 sequences, approximately 16% found once. This record belongs to a study of T-cell reconstitution after alpha-beta-depleted transplantation in children. The CDR3 loop spans 15 amino acids. CDR1 is LNHNV, CDR2 YYDKDF, per germline (reference sequence). V was clipped by 3 bases and J by 16 bases, with 22 bases between them. The source is a human donor who donated a stem cell graft to a child with acute lymphoblastic leukemia. The rearrangement joins TRBV15 to TRBJ1-6; possible D gene TRBD1, 6 bases. The input for sequencing was PBMCs from the stem cell graft donor, taken from the stem cell graft. The CDR3 is CATSRAWGGDQILHF. CDR3 in DNA: TGTGCCACCAGCAGGGCCTGGGGGGGCGATCAGATACTCCACTTT.